These 22 T cell receptor beta chains originate from one sample sequenced in a study of monozygotic twins with inflammatory bowel disease. TCRdb re-analyzed the 5' RACE reads; it lists each CDR3 protein once, without DNA. The table for this sample gives 350,000 to 550,000 distinct CDR3 sequences. Sequences were obtained from blood. The receptor set was obtained from a human donor with ulcerative colitis or Crohn's disease, or a healthy co-twin of an affected twin (not recorded which).

V gene TRBV7-2 combines with J gene TRBJ2-5. CDR3 length equals 13 residues. The germline CDR1 and CDR2 sequences are SGHTA and FQGNSA. CDR3 amino acids: CASSFGITETQYF.

The rearrangement joins TRBV20-1 to TRBJ2-3; absent DNA, TCRdb's TRBD2 call cannot be checked. Looked up from germline, CDR1 is DFQATT and CDR2 is SNEGSKA (reference sequence). This CDR3 has 16 residues. CDR3: CSARAFGLTSTDTQYF.

This sequence joins TRBV5-1 and TRBJ2-1; TCRdb outputs TRBD1, but without DNA this stays unchecked. CDR1 and CDR2 (germline): SGHRS, YFSETQ. There are 17 residues in the CDR3. The CDR3 loop is CASSFYAGTGNYNEQFF.

This chain joins TRBV7-2 and TRBJ1-2; TCRdb reports TRBD1, a call that lacks DNA to check it against. This CDR3 contains 16 residues. Germline CDR1 reads SGHTA; CDR2 reads FQGNSA. CDR3 in amino acids: CASSLELGGLSYGYTF.

The genes are TRBV5-8 and TRBJ2-1; TCRdb's assignment of TRBD1 cannot be checked, as there is no DNA. CDR1 and CDR2 from the germline V gene are SGHTS and YDEGEE. This CDR3 contains 15 residues. The CDR3 sequence: CASSKGQSSYNKQFF.

The chain joins TRBV28 to TRBJ2-7; TCRdb's D call, TRBD1, is unchecked because there is no DNA. The CDR3 has 12 amino acids. Germline CDR1 and CDR2: MDHEN and SYDVKM. The CDR3: CASSLKGLGIYF.

The chain recombines TRBV7-2 with TRBJ2-3; TCRdb calls TRBD1, which cannot be checked without DNA. The CDR3 extends over 15 amino acids. Per germline, CDR1 SGHTA and CDR2 FQGNSA. CDR3 protein: CASSSGALGTDTQYF.

The chain links TRBV4-3 to TRBJ1-2; TCRdb lists TRBD1, though no DNA is available to test this call. This CDR3 is 17 amino acids long. CDR1 and CDR2 from the germline V gene are LGHNA and YSLEER. The CDR3 region is CASSQDQYTGHNYGYTF.

The rearrangement links TRBV5-1 to TRBJ2-3. CDR3 size: 14 residues. The germline CDR1 and CDR2 sequences are SGHRS and YFSETQ. The CDR3 here is CASSLGGRADTQYF.

V and J are TRBV4-3 and TRBJ2-5; absent DNA, TCRdb's TRBD2 call cannot be checked. Per germline, CDR1 LGHNA and CDR2 YSLEER. This CDR3 region has 16 residues. The CDR3 is CASSQDYAGGLETQYF.

The chain combines TRBV12-3 or TRBV12-4 with TRBJ1-1; the D call of TRBD1 rests on TCRdb alone, since no DNA is present to check it. The CDR3 length is 12 residues. CDR3: CASSLEGGQAFF.

V is TRBV19 and J is TRBJ1-1; the TCRdb D gene call, TRBD1, has no DNA to confirm it. Germline V gene data show CDR1 as LNHDA and CDR2 as SQIVND (reference sequence). This CDR3 comprises 12 residues. The CDR3 sequence: CASSIGGAEAFF.

The chain recombines TRBV7-2 with TRBJ2-2; the TRBD1 assignment by TCRdb is unverifiable without DNA. This CDR3 region has 16 residues. Germline V gene lookup returns CDR1 SGHTA and CDR2 FQGNSA. The CDR3 protein is CASSLKTGTGTGELFF.

The chain is built from TRBV27 and TRBJ2-2; TCRdb gives TRBD1 as the D gene, but with no DNA this cannot be confirmed. The germline V gene encodes CDR1 MNHEY and CDR2 SMNVEV (reference sequence). This CDR3 comprises 13 residues. The CDR3: CASGRVTTGELFF.

The chain couples TRBV7-9 to TRBJ1-1. Germline V lookup: CDR1 SEHNR, CDR2 FQNEAQ (reference sequence). The CDR3 has 12 amino acids. CDR3: CASSVDGTEAFF.

CDR3 sequence reads: CASMYGQTYEQYF. The chain couples TRBV12-3 or TRBV12-4 to TRBJ2-7; TCRdb calls TRBD1, which cannot be checked without DNA. The CDR3 runs 13 residues.

The V call is TRBV27, the J call TRBJ2-7; absent DNA, TCRdb's TRBD1 call cannot be checked. CDR3 length: 15 residues. Per the germline V gene, CDR1 is MNHEY and CDR2 is SMNVEV (reference sequence). CDR3 residues: CASRPGTGTTYEQYF.

The V call is TRBV6-5, the J call TRBJ1-6; TCRdb's D call of TRBD1 is untestable without DNA. The CDR3 runs to 13 residues. Germline CDR1 reads MNHEY; CDR2 reads SVGAGI. CDR3 amino acids: CASSDRSSRPLHF.

The chain is built from TRBV2 and TRBJ2-1; TCRdb calls TRBD2, which cannot be checked without DNA. CDR1 and CDR2 (germline): SNHLY, FYNNEI. The CDR3 contains 17 residues. Here the CDR3 reads CASSGTSGGLSYNEQFF.

The chain combines TRBV5-6 with TRBJ2-1; the TRBD1 assignment by TCRdb is unverifiable without DNA. Germline V CDR1 and CDR2: SGHDT, YYEEEE. The CDR3 spans 16 residues. CDR3 amino acids: CASHQGGSDLYNEQFF.

The chain joins TRBV7-2 to TRBJ1-2. Germline loops: CDR1 SGHTA, CDR2 FQGNSA. The CDR3 is 14 residues long. The CDR3 reads CASSLEGSGSGYTF.

The chain joins TRBV5-1 to TRBJ2-1. Germline loops: CDR1 SGHRS, CDR2 YFSETQ. The CDR3 spans 15 residues. This chain's CDR3 is CASSLEATTYNEQFF. Full variable domain (rest looked up from reference TRBV5-1 and TRBJ2-1): KAGVTQTPRYLIKTRGQQVTLSCSPISGHRSVSWYQQTPGQGLQFLFEYFSETQRNKGNFPGRFSGRQFSNSRSEMNVSTLELGDSALYLCASSLEATTYNEQFFGPGTRLTVL.